The entry below gives a single TCR beta chain sequence along with its context. Time point defined: patch test 3, about 24 weeks after DPC sensitization. Noted treatment: therapeutic diphenylcyclopropenone sensitization with weekly scalp DPC. Via MiXCR, TCRdb re-called the RACE reads, giving one row per CDR3 protein. Counted here are around 150,000 distinct CDR3 sequences, about a quarter occurring once; the ten biggest clones make up approximately 2.1%. These data are taken from a study of human T cells and chemical hapten exposure. CDR1 is DFQATT and CDR2 is SNEGSKA in the germline V gene (reference sequence). The CDR3 spans 12 residues. V was shortened by 6 bases and J by 3 bases, with 12 bases between the two germline ends.

The chain employs TRBV20-1 and TRBJ2-7, with D possibly being TRBD2 (5 bases). The sequencing here drew on whole blood, taken in connection with sensitization to the hapten diphenylcyclopropenone (DPC). The sequence derives from a woman between 18 and 29 years old with alopecia areata. Some clones in this sample may be carry-over from other donors' samples. As DNA, the CDR3 is TGCAGTGCATTGGGGAGAAACTACGAGCAGTACTTC. This translates into CSALGRNYEQYF.